The 9 T cell receptor beta chains listed next were all sequenced from one sample in a study of T cell responses to AZD1222 COVID-19 vaccine. TCRdb's table, derived via immunoSEQ multiplex PCR, lists solely in-frame clones and lacks some. The repertoire holds 150,000 or so clones, around nine tenths seen once, with about 1.6% in the top ten. Sample: peripheral blood, taken on day 0 of AZD1222 vaccination. The receptors here all came from an adult in good health.

V and J are TRBV6-5 and TRBJ1-4, with D possibly matching TRBD1 (5 bases). CDR1 MNHEY and CDR2 SVGAGI come from the germline V gene. Trimming stripped 0 bases from V and 1 base from J, with 6 bases between. CDR3 length equals 15 residues. The CDR3 coding sequence is TGTGCCAGCAGTTACTCGCAGGGAACTAATGAAAAACTGTTTTTT. As protein: CASSYSQGTNEKLFF.

The rearrangement joins TRBV28 to TRBJ2-5; TRBD2 aligns across 7 bases. Germline V lookup: CDR1 MDHEN, CDR2 SYDVKM. With 2 bases clipped from V and 3 bases from J, the junction kept 6 bases outside the gene matches. There are 15 residues in the CDR3. The CDR3 DNA reads TGTGCCAGCAGTTTACAGAGGGGAGGGAAAGAGACCCAGTACTTC. Residues: CASSLQRGGKETQYF. Supplemented by reference TRBV28 and TRBJ2-5, the full variable domain reads DVKVTQSSRYLVKRTGEKVFLECVQDMDHENMFWYRQDPGLGLRLIYFSYDVKMKEKGDIPEGYSVSREKKERFSLILESASTNQTSMYLCASSLQRGGKETQYFGPGTRLLVL.

The CDR3 coding sequence is TGTGCCAGCAGCCATATCCCCCGGATTTCGAACACTGAAGCTTTCTTT. Its translation is CASSHIPRISNTEAFF. The chain uses TRBV7-8 and TRBJ1-1, with D hard to call. The V gene lost 5 bases and the J gene lost 1 base, with 17 bases spanning the gap. Per the germline V gene, CDR1 is SGHVS and CDR2 is FQNEAQ. There are 16 residues in the CDR3.

This chain connects TRBV7-2 to TRBJ2-7, with 10 bases lining up with TRBD1. Per germline, CDR1 SGHTA and CDR2 FQGNSA. The junction had 19 bases not matched to a gene; V was cut back by 3 bases and J by 5 bases. The CDR3 extends over 19 amino acids. As DNA, the CDR3 is TGTGCCAGCAGCTTGGGGGCGGGGGCTCCGGGACAGGGGCTTGACGAGCAGTACTTC. Its translation is CASSLGAGAPGQGLDEQYF.

The chain uses TRBV7-8 and TRBJ2-2; TRBD2 matches 10 bases. This CDR3 is built from 17 residues. V was pared by 2 bases and J by 0 bases, with 3 bases of the junction left unmatched. Germline CDR1 is SGHVS and CDR2 is FQNEAQ. The CDR3 sequence is CASSLLAGATNTGELFF. For the CDR3, the DNA is TGTGCCAGCAGCTTACTAGCGGGGGCCACGAACACCGGGGAGCTGTTTTTT. The full variable domain, with the rest looked up from reference TRBV7-8 and TRBJ2-2, is GAGVSQSPRYKVAKRGQDVALRCDPISGHVSLFWYQQALGQGPEFLTYFQNEAQLDKSGLPSDRFFAERPEGSVSTLKIQRTQQEDSAVYLCASSLLAGATNTGELFFGEGSRLTVL.

This clone appeared once. The chain has TRBV7-3 and TRBJ1-1, with D unresolved. In germline, CDR1 is SGHTA, CDR2 FQGTGA. This CDR3 spans 12 amino acids. The V and J ends lost 5 bases and 6 bases respectively, with 10 bases between them. As DNA, the CDR3 is TGTGCCAGCAGCCCTGATGGCTCTGAAGCTTTCTTT. Translated: CASSPDGSEAFF.

The gene calls are TRBV7-3 and TRBJ2-5; D not certain. The CDR3 contains 16 residues. Germline values: CDR1 SGHTA, CDR2 FQGTGA. The V and J ends lost 0 bases and 4 bases respectively, with 15 bases between them. CDR3 protein: CASSLTGLGSIETQYF. The DNA of the CDR3 is TGTGCCAGCAGCTTAACAGGGCTCGGAAGCATAGAGACCCAGTACTTC.

V usage is TRBV10-3 and J usage is TRBJ2-1; D is perhaps TRBD1 (6 bases). V lost 5 bases and J 2 bases, leaving 22 bases between the germline ends. Germline V gene sequence: CDR1 ENHRY, CDR2 SYGVKD. The CDR3 is made up of 18 amino acids. The CDR3 nucleotides read TGTGCCATCAGTACAACCACTCCAGGGGCCCGGACCTACAATGAGCAGTTCTTC. Translating it yields CAISTTTPGARTYNEQFF.

This chain connects TRBV9 to TRBJ2-5, with D hard to call. V lost 0 bases to trimming and J lost 1 base, with 10 bases between them. The CDR3 extends over 15 amino acids. The V gene's germline CDR1 is SGDLS and CDR2 YYNGEE. CDR3 loop: CASSVVGNPQETQYF. For the CDR3, the DNA is TGTGCCAGCAGCGTAGTAGGTAACCCCCAAGAGACCCAGTACTTC.